Detailed here is one T cell receptor beta chain. This CDR3 contains 18 residues. Trimming pared 2 bases from V and 7 bases from J, leaving 24 bases between. CDR1 is MNHEY and CDR2 is SVGAGI in the germline V gene. The record originates from a study of blood T cells in healthy people across ages. A second about 6 to 11 cycle PCR used barcoded and J-beta primers. TCRdb re-called the 5' RACE reads through MiXCR, storing one row per CDR3 protein. The sample contains hundreds of thousands of distinct CDR3 sequences, approximately 29% of which appear only once. The receptor was isolated from a woman older than 75 in good health. Sequenced material: blood. This chain joins TRBV6-5 and TRBJ1-5, with D possibly matching TRBD1 (6 bases). The CDR3 DNA follows: TGTGCCAGCAGTTACCTCCTGTCCCTAGGGGGGGCCGTCCAGCCCCAGCATTTT. Its protein product is CASSYLLSLGGAVQPQHF.